Many counts were recorded for the clone carrying this T cell receptor beta chain. This record comes from a study of breast tumors, draining lymph nodes, adjacent tissues. Samples came from axillary lymph nodes draining the breast cancer. One entry per CDR3 protein results from TCRdb running MiXCR on the multiplex PCR reads. The table has 150,000 to 200,000 distinct CDR3 sequences, approximately 33% seen once; the top ten hold around 4%. J gave up 8 bases and V 1 base, and 5 bases lay outside the gene matches. The V gene's germline CDR1 is SNHLY and CDR2 FYNNEI. This CDR3 comprises 14 residues. This chain joins TRBV2 and TRBJ2-1, with TRBD2 matching 7 bases. The specimen sequenced was axillary lymph node tissue. This clonotype originated in a female donor with breast cancer. Some clones in this sample may be carry-over from other donors' samples. The CDR3 DNA reads as TGTGCCAGCAGTGAAGAGGGGAGGGGCCATGAGCAGTTCTTC. This codes for CASSEEGRGHEQFF.